The 11 T cell receptor beta chains below all came from one sample that was sequenced in a study of T cells in Graves' hyperthyroidism and ophthalmopathy. Amplified TCR beta CDR3 regions came from RNA transcripts. First-round RT-PCR with HTBI primers amplified the TCR CDR3 region. From the multiplex PCR reads, TCRdb called clonotypes with MiXCR, one entry per CDR3 protein. The repertoire holds some 500,000 distinct CDR3 sequences, with approximately 15% as singletons. The source material was blood. The receptors derive from a woman younger than 30 with Graves' hyperthyroidism.

The genes are TRBV9 and TRBJ2-3; the D call may be TRBD1 or TRBD2 (5 bases each). This CDR3 spans 15 amino acids. Trimming removed 3 bases from V and 4 bases from J, with 15 bases in between. Per the germline V gene, CDR1 is SGDLS and CDR2 is YYNGEE. The DNA of the CDR3 is TGTGCCAGCAGCGCCCCCGGGACCCCTTCAGATACGCAGTATTTT. Residues: CASSAPGTPSDTQYF.

This clonotype occurred many times. This chain joins TRBV5-4 and TRBJ2-2, with TRBD1 matching 9 bases. Germline V gene sequence: CDR1 SGHNT, CDR2 YYREEE (reference sequence). J lost 3 bases, V lost 4 bases, and 7 bases had no gene match. This CDR3 is built from 16 residues. This chain's CDR3 is CASSAPGQGDTGELFF. For the CDR3, the DNA is TGTGCCAGCAGCGCACCGGGACAGGGAGACACCGGGGAGCTGTTTTTT.

About this clonotype itself: The missing conserved phenylalanine or tryptophan at the end of this CDR3 makes a read error likely. This chain links TRBV7-3 with TRBJ2-2; D not certain. Between the trimmed V and J ends, which lost 5 bases and 6 bases, there was a span of 7 bases. The CDR3 is 12 residues long. Germline V gene lookup returns CDR1 SGHTA and CDR2 FQGTGA. In DNA, the CDR3 is TGTGCCAGCAGCCCAGGCGCCGGGGAGCTGTTTCTT. Translated: CASSPGAGELFL.

This clonotype was counted a few times. The rearrangement links TRBV11-2 to TRBJ2-1; 10 bases match TRBD2. CDR1 is SGHAT and CDR2 is FQNNGV in the germline V gene. The CDR3 has 15 residues. V gave up 3 bases and J gave up 6 bases; unmatched junction bases: 5. This CDR3 reads CASSFRTSGGNEQFF. The DNA of the CDR3 is TGTGCCAGCAGCTTCCGGACTAGCGGCGGCAATGAGCAGTTCTTC.

This clonotype was seen only a few times. The chain carries TRBV5-1 and TRBJ2-1; D remains unclear. Germline CDR1 reads SGHRS; CDR2 reads YFSETQ. The V end lost 0 bases, the J end lost 10 bases, and 11 bases lay between the germline ends. The CDR3 is made up of 13 amino acids. CDR3 loop: CASSLEKLTEQFF. Written as DNA, the CDR3 is TGCGCCAGCAGCTTGGAAAAGCTAACCGAGCAGTTCTTC.

This clonotype came up many times. V and J are TRBV14 and TRBJ2-3; 11 bases match TRBD2. The CDR3 consists of 17 residues. Germline CDR1 SGHDN, CDR2 FVKESK. After removal of 3 bases from V and 6 bases from J, the junction contained 11 bases not matched to a gene. The chain's CDR3 is CASSQTALAGVDDTQYF. The CDR3 DNA is TGTGCCAGCAGCCAGACCGCACTAGCGGGAGTGGATGATACGCAGTATTTT. The full variable domain, in which reference TRBV14 and TRBJ2-3 provide the parts outside the CDR3, is EAGVTQFPSHSVIEKGQTVTLRCDPISGHDNLYWYRRVMGKEIKFLLHFVKESKQDESGMPNNRFLAERTGGTYSTLKVQPAELEDSGVYFCASSQTALAGVDDTQYFGPGTRLTVL.

This chain joins TRBV10-3 and TRBJ2-1; D call uncertain. Germline V gene sequence: CDR1 ENHRY, CDR2 SYGVKD. The CDR3 consists of 16 residues. Trimming cost V 7 bases and J 0 bases, with 16 bases left between them. The CDR3 region has the DNA TGTGCCATCATTAGTCCGGATAAGAGCTCCTACAATGAGCAGTTCTTC. Its protein product is CAIISPDKSSYNEQFF.

This clonotype was seen at least ten times. The gene calls are TRBV18 and TRBJ2-7, with D tentatively TRBD1 (5 bases). This CDR3 has 12 amino acids. V was pared by 1 base and J by 5 bases, with 6 bases between. Germline V gives CDR1 KGHSH, CDR2 LQKENI. The CDR3 is CASSPRQHEQYF. The CDR3 DNA follows: TGTGCCAGCTCACCACGACAGCACGAGCAGTACTTC.

V and J are TRBV10-3 and TRBJ2-2; 13 nucleotides line up with TRBD2. The CDR3 has 16 residues. Trimming removed 7 bases from V and 7 bases from J; junction bases left unmatched: 9. Germline V gene lookup returns CDR1 ENHRY and CDR2 SYGVKD. CDR3 sequence: CAIKEGLAGESGELFF. In DNA form, the CDR3 reads TGTGCCATCAAGGAAGGACTAGCGGGAGAGAGCGGGGAGCTGTTTTTT.

This clonotype was seen a few times. One base away lies a much larger clone, so this may be a sequencing read error. The CDR3 sequence is CASSPRGRGSRDYEQYV. The CDR3 DNA follows: TGTGCCAGCAGTCCGCGCGGACGGGGGTCCCGGGACTACGAGCAGTACGTC. V gene TRBV12-3 or TRBV12-4 combines with J gene TRBJ2-7; tentative D call: TRBD2 (6 bases). Trimming removed 5 bases at V and 3 bases at J, with 23 bases between. CDR3 length equals 17 residues.

This clonotype was seen many times. The CDR3 loop is CASSRTNRGSEAFF. DNA of the CDR3: TGTGCCAGCAGTCGGACCAACAGGGGCTCTGAAGCTTTCTTT. The chain uses TRBV6-1 and TRBJ1-1; 7 nucleotides match TRBD1. The junction had 9 bases not matched to a gene; V was cut back by 5 bases and J by 6 bases. The CDR3 length is 14 residues. Germline lookup yields CDR1 MNHNS and CDR2 SASEGT.